This T cell receptor beta chain was recorded in a study of shared clonotypes between healthy human individuals. Findings and caveats of the study: Richness estimates generally favored naive over memory subsets.

Assay runs were performed at deep level. The authors split each subset's genomic DNA evenly across several immunoSEQ plates. Clones were sequenced by immunoSEQ multiplex PCR, and TCRdb holds only the in-frame ones, with some missing. Among about 2.2 million clones listed, around 93% were seen once. Details on this clone: The antigen remains undetermined.

The naive CD8 fraction comprised CD45RO-negative cells positively selected for CCR7 and excluded terminally differentiated effector memory CD45RA+ cells. Deletions cut 1 base from V and 12 bases from J, with 10 bases between. The CDR3 is 12 amino acids. Germline assignment: CDR1 LNHDA and CDR2 SQIVND (reference sequence). Sequencing was carried out using naive CD8+ T cells from PBMCs. This clonotype was sampled from a young man in good health. Some clones in this sample may be carry-over from other donors' samples. The V gene is TRBV19, the J gene TRBJ2-1; D may be TRBD2 (5 bases). CDR3 region: CASSIGSEGQFF. CDR3 coding DNA: TGTGCCAGTAGTATAGGGAGCGAGGGGCAGTTCTTC.